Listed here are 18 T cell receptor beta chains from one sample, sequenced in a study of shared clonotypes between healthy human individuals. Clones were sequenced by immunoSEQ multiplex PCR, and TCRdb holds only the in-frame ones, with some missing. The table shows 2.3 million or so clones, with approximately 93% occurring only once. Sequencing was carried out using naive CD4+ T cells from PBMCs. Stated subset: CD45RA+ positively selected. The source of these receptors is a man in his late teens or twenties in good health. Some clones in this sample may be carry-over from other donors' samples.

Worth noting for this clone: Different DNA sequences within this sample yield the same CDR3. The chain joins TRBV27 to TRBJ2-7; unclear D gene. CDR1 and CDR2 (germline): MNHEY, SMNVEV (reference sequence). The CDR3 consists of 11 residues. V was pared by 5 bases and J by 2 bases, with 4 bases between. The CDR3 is CASSTPYEQYF. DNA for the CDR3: TGTGCCAGCAGTACCCCCTACGAGCAGTACTTC.

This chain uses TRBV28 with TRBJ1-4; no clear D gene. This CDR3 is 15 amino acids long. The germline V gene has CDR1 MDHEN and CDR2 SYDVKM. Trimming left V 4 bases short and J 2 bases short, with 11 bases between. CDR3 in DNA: TGTGCCAGCAGTTCCACGTATACCACTAATGAAAAACTGTTTTTT. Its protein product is CASSSTYTTNEKLFF.

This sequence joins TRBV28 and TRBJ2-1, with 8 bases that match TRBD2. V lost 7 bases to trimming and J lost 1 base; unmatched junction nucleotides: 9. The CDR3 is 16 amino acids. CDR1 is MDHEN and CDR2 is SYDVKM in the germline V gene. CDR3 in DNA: TGTGCCAGCATCTCCCCCAGCGGGAGTTCCTACAATGAGCAGTTCTTC. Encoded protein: CASISPSGSSYNEQFF.

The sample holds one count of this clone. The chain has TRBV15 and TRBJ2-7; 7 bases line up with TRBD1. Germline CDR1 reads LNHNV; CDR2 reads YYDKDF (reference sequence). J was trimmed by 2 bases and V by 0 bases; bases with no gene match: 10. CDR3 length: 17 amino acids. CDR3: CATSRDSLQGWTYEQYF. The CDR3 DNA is TGTGCCACCAGCAGAGATTCGTTACAGGGGTGGACCTACGAGCAGTACTTC.

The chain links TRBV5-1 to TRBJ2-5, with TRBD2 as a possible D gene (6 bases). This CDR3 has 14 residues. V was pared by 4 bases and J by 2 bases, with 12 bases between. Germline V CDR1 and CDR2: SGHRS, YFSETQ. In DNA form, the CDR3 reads TGCGCCAGCAGCAAAGGGACTCAACAAGAGACCCAGTACTTC. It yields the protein CASSKGTQQETQYF.

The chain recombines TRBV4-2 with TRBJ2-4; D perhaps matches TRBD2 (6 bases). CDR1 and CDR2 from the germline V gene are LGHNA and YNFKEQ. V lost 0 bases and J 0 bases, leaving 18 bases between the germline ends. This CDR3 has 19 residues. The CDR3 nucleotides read TGTGCCAGCAGCCAAGACCCTACCGGGACTCAATTAGCCAAAAACATTCAGTACTTC. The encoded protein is CASSQDPTGTQLAKNIQYF.

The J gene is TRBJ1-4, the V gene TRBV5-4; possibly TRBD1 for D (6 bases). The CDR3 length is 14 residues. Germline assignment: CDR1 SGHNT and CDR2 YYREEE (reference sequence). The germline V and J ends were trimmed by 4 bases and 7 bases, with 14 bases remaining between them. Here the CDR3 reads CASSRGGAAEKLFF. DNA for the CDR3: TGTGCCAGCAGCCGGGGGGGGGCCGCTGAAAAACTGTTTTTT.

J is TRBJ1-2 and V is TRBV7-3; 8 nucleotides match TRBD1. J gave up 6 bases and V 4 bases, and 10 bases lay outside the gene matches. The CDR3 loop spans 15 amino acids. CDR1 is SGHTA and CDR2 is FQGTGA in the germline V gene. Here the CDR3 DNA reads TGTGCCAGCAGCTCCCAGACAGGGGAAGAAAATGGCTACACCTTC. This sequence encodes CASSSQTGEENGYTF.

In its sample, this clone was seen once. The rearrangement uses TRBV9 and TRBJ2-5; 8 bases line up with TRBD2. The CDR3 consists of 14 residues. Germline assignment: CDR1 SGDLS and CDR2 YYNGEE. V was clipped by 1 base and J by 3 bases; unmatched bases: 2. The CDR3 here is CASSVTGGKETQYF. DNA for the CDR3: TGTGCCAGCAGCGTAACGGGAGGGAAAGAGACCCAGTACTTC.

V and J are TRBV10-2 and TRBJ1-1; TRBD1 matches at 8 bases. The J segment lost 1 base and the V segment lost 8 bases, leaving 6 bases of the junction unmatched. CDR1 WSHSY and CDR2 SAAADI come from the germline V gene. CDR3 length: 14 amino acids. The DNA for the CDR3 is TGCGCCAGCTCCGACAGGGGTAAGAACACTGAAGCTTTCTTT. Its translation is CASSDRGKNTEAFF.

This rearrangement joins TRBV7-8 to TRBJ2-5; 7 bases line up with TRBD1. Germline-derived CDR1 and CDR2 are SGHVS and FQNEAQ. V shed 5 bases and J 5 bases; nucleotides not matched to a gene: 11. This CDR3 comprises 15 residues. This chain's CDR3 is CASSLSTGRSETQYF. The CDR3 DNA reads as TGTGCCAGCAGCCTATCGACAGGGCGGTCCGAGACCCAGTACTTC.

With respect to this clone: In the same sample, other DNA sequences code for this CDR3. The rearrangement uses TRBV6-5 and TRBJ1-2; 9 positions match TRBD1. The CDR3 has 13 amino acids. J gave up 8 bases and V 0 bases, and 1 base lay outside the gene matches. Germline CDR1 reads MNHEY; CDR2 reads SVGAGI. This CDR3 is CASSYSGQGGYTF. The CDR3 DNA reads TGTGCCAGCAGTTACTCGGGACAGGGAGGCTACACCTTC.

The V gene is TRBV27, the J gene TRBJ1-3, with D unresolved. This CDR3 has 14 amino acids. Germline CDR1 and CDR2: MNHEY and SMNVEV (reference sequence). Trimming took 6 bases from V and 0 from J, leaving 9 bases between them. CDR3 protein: CASSTSASGNTIYF. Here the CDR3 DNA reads TGTGCCAGCAGCACGTCGGCCTCTGGAAACACCATATATTTT.

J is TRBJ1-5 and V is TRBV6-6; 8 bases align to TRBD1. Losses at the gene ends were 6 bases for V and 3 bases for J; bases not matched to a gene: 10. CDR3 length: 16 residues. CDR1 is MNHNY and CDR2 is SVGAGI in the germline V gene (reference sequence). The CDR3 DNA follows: TGTGCCAGCAGCAACAGCGACAGGGGCCACAATCAGCCCCAGCATTTT. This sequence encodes CASSNSDRGHNQPQHF.

CDR3 loop: CASRETGDDGYTF. The CDR3 DNA sequence: TGTGCCAGCAGAGAGACAGGGGACGATGGCTACACCTTC. The chain joins TRBV6-1 to TRBJ1-2; 8 bases map to TRBD1. The CDR3 has 13 amino acids. Trimming took 6 bases from V and 6 from J; bases not matched to a gene: 6. Germline lookup yields CDR1 MNHNS and CDR2 SASEGT.

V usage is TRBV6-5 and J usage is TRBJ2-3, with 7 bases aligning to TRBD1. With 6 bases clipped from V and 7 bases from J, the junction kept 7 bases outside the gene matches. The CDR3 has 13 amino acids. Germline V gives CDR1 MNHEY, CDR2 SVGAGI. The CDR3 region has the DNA TGTGCCAGCAGCCTCACACAGGGGAATACGCAGTATTTT. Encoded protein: CASSLTQGNTQYF.

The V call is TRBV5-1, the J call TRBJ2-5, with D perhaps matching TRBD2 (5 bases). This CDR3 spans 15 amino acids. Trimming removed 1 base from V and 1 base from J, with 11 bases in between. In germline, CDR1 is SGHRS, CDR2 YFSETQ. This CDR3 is CASSLLAGVQETQYF. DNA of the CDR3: TGCGCCAGCAGCTTGTTAGCCGGGGTCCAAGAGACCCAGTACTTC.

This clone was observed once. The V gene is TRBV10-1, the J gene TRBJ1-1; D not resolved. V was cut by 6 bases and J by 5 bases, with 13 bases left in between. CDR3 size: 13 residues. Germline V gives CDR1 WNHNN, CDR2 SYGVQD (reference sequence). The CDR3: CASRQSPGTEAFF. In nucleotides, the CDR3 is TGCGCCAGCAGGCAGAGTCCGGGGACTGAAGCTTTCTTT.